What follows are 10 T cell receptor beta chains derived from one specimen sequenced in a study of CD8 T cells in ankylosing spondylitis. TCRdb processed the 5' RACE reads anew with MiXCR; each CDR3 protein has one entry. The top ten hold 3.5% of the sample, which has 300,000 to 350,000 distinct CDR3 sequences, less than 25% seen once. The sample comprised blood, either unsorted or a sorted T cell fraction (not recorded which). Receptor source: a female donor with ankylosing spondylitis or in good health (not recorded which).

The chain has TRBV28 and TRBJ2-3; 8 nucleotides align to TRBD2. The CDR3 is 19 residues long. Germline V gene data show CDR1 as MDHEN and CDR2 as SYDVKM. Trimming removed 5 bases from V and 6 bases from J; junction bases left unmatched: 22. The chain's CDR3 is CASSGPGSAGGHPRDTQYF. The CDR3 coding sequence is TGTGCCAGCAGTGGACCCGGTTCCGCGGGAGGCCATCCTCGCGATACGCAGTATTTT. Full variable domain (remainder filled in from reference TRBV28 and TRBJ2-3): DVKVTQSSRYLVKRTGEKVFLECVQDMDHENMFWYRQDPGLGLRLIYFSYDVKMKEKGDIPEGYSVSREKKERFSLILESASTNQTSMYLCASSGPGSAGGHPRDTQYFGPGTRLTVL.

In its sample, this clonotype was seen a few times. V is TRBV12-3 or TRBV12-4 and J is TRBJ1-5; D not resolved. V dropped 1 base and J dropped 7 bases, with 8 bases sitting between them. CDR3 size: 13 residues. CDR3 amino acids: CASSLGIEQPQHF. The CDR3 nucleotides are TGTGCCAGCAGTTTAGGTATAGAACAGCCCCAGCATTTT.

This clonotype was counted only a few times. The chain combines TRBV6-5 with TRBJ1-2; tentative D call: TRBD1 (6 bases). V lost 3 bases and J 8 bases, leaving 22 bases between the germline ends. The germline V gene has CDR1 MNHEY and CDR2 SVGAGI. The CDR3 has 16 amino acids. Here the CDR3 reads CASSYNGASTGKGYTF. CDR3 nucleotide sequence: TGTGCCAGCAGTTATAATGGGGCGAGTACAGGGAAAGGCTACACCTTC.

This clonotype was seen ten or more times. The gene calls are TRBV20-1 and TRBJ2-1, with 9 positions matching TRBD2. Germline V lookup: CDR1 DFQATT, CDR2 SNEGSKA (reference sequence). J lost 6 bases, V lost 0 bases, and 9 bases had no gene match. This CDR3 contains 16 residues. The CDR3 region has the DNA TGCAGTGCTAGAGAGGCTAGCGGGAACGTGCGCAATGAGCAGTTCTTC. Its translation is CSAREASGNVRNEQFF.

This clonotype was seen many times. CDR3 region: CSASDAQETQYF. CDR3 in DNA: TGCAGTGCTAGCGACGCCCAAGAGACCCAGTACTTC. This sequence joins TRBV20-1 and TRBJ2-5; no reliable D call. CDR1 DFQATT and CDR2 SNEGSKA come from the germline V gene (reference sequence). The CDR3 extends over 12 amino acids. V was cut by 3 bases and J by 1 base, with 6 bases left in between.

The sample holds many counts of this clonotype. The chain carries TRBV10-3 and TRBJ2-1; D perhaps matches TRBD2 (6 bases). This CDR3 is 16 amino acids long. V lost 2 bases, J lost 2 bases, and 13 bases lay in between. The germline CDR1 and CDR2 sequences are ENHRY and SYGVKD. The CDR3 region has the DNA TGTGCCATCAGTGAGGCCTTAGCGGATACCTACAATGAGCAGTTCTTC. Encoded protein: CAISEALADTYNEQFF.

The CDR3 nucleotides are TGTGCCAGCAGCCCACTAAGTGTGGGCACTGAAGCTTTCTTT. Its protein product is CASSPLSVGTEAFF. The chain joins TRBV9 to TRBJ1-1; D gene unclear. There are 14 residues in the CDR3. CDR1 is SGDLS, CDR2 YYNGEE, per germline. V dropped 4 bases and J dropped 4 bases, with 14 bases sitting between them. The whole variable domain, filled in from reference TRBV9 and TRBJ1-1, reads DSGVTQTPKHLITATGQRVTLRCSPRSGDLSVYWYQQSLDQGLQFLIQYYNGEERAKGNILERFSAQQFPDLHSELNLSSLELGDSALYFCASSPLSVGTEAFFGQGTRLTVV.

This clonotype was recorded a few times. V and J are TRBV29-1 and TRBJ2-7; 9 nucleotides match TRBD1. From germline, CDR1 is SQVTM and CDR2 ANQGSEA. The CDR3 runs 13 residues. Trimming removed 7 bases from V and 5 bases from J; junction bases left unmatched: 9. CDR3 nucleotides: TGCAGCGCAAGACAGGGGGGTTTGAACGAGCAGTACTTC. This translates into CSARQGGLNEQYF.

This clonotype has a handful of counts. The V gene is TRBV29-1, the J gene TRBJ1-5; D is uncertain. There are 13 residues in the CDR3. Trimming cost V 4 bases and J 0 bases, with 7 bases left between them. Germline V gene sequence: CDR1 SQVTM, CDR2 ANQGSEA. CDR3 in amino acids: CSVGENSNQPQHF. DNA of the CDR3: TGCAGCGTTGGGGAGAATAGCAATCAGCCCCAGCATTTT.

This clonotype was counted a few times. The chain employs TRBV24-1 and TRBJ2-7, with unresolved D. This CDR3 contains 11 residues. V lost 5 bases and J 7 bases, leaving 8 bases between the germline ends. Germline assignment: CDR1 KGHDR and CDR2 SFDVKD. In DNA form, the CDR3 reads TGTGCCACCAGTGCCGGCGGAGAGCAGTACTTC. This encodes CATSAGGEQYF.